Each of the 10 T cell receptor beta chains below was sequenced from the same sample in a study of blood T cell repertoires in COVID-19. Measured with immunoSEQ multiplex PCR; TCRdb has only the in-frame clones, and not every one. Here the sample spans 100,000 or so clones, roughly 92% being singletons. What was sequenced was peripheral blood. The receptors stem from a woman between 55 and 75 years old with active COVID-19.

CDR3 sequence: CASSERAKPLHF. CDR3 sequence (DNA): TGTGCCAGCAGTGAGAGGGCGAAACCCCTCCACTTT. The rearrangement uses TRBV27 and TRBJ1-6; unclear D gene. V lost 5 bases, J lost 12 bases, and 11 bases lay in between. The CDR3 length is 12 residues. CDR1 and CDR2 (germline): MNHEY, SMNVEV (reference sequence).

This clone was recorded once. This sequence joins TRBV12-5 and TRBJ2-1, with 13 bases fitting TRBD2. J gave up 9 bases and V 7 bases, and 9 bases lay outside the gene matches. From germline, CDR1 is LGHNT and CDR2 FRNRAP. The CDR3 extends over 15 amino acids. Written as DNA, the CDR3 is TGTGCTAGTGCCACCGGGACTAGCGGGGTTGGTGAGCAGTTCTTC. This encodes CASATGTSGVGEQFF.

This CDR3 is CASGTGYSGANVLTF. Written as DNA, the CDR3 is TGTGCCAGCGGGACAGGGTACTCTGGGGCCAACGTCCTGACTTTC. The rearrangement uses TRBV6-5 and TRBJ2-6; 9 bases are shared with TRBD1. This CDR3 is built from 15 residues. Germline lookup yields CDR1 MNHEY and CDR2 SVGAGI. V lost 8 bases to trimming and J lost 0 bases; unmatched junction nucleotides: 2.

The V and J genes are TRBV11-3 and TRBJ1-4, with D hard to call. The CDR3 consists of 14 residues. V was cut by 5 bases and J by 8 bases, with 15 bases left in between. CDR1 and CDR2 from the germline V gene are SGHNT and YENEEA. CDR3 residues: CASSLGAQQEKLFF. CDR3 coding DNA: TGTGCCAGCAGCCTGGGAGCTCAACAAGAAAAACTGTTTTTT. Full variable domain (outside the CDR3, taken from reference TRBV11-3 and TRBJ1-4): EAGVVQSPRYKIIEKKQPVAFWCNPISGHNTLYWYLQNLGQGPELLIRYENEEAVDDSQLPKDRFSAERLKGVDSTLKIQPAELGDSAVYLCASSLGAQQEKLFFGSGTQLSVL.

The V gene is TRBV28, the J gene TRBJ2-7; D is ambiguous. Germline V gene sequence: CDR1 MDHEN, CDR2 SYDVKM. V lost 3 bases and J 3 bases, leaving 6 bases between the germline ends. CDR3 length: 12 residues. CDR3 bases: TGTGCCAGCAGTTTTGGCAGCTACGAGCAGTACTTC. Translating gives CASSFGSYEQYF.

This chain uses TRBV25-1 with TRBJ1-4; D gene ambiguous. The CDR3 totals 15 residues. V lost 2 bases and J lost 2, with 9 bases in between. The germline gives CDR1 MGHDK, CDR2 SYGVNS. This chain's CDR3 is CASSEGGRTNEKLFF. In DNA form, the CDR3 reads TGTGCCAGCAGTGAAGGAGGACGGACTAATGAAAAACTGTTTTTT.

The gene calls are TRBV18 and TRBJ2-5; 15 bases are a match to TRBD2. J gave up 2 bases and V 5 bases, and 3 bases lay outside the gene matches. The CDR3 extends over 16 amino acids. The germline CDR1 and CDR2 sequences are KGHSH and LQKENI. This CDR3 reads CASSEGLAGGQETQYF. CDR3 nucleotide sequence: TGTGCCAGCTCAGAAGGACTAGCGGGGGGGCAAGAGACCCAGTACTTC.

This clone was seen only a few times. The chain combines TRBV7-9 with TRBJ2-7; the D is unclear. CDR3 length equals 14 residues. Trimming removed 5 bases from V and 2 bases from J, with 13 bases in between. Germline V gives CDR1 SEHNR, CDR2 FQNEAQ (reference sequence). The CDR3 bases are TGTGCCAGCAGCCCCCCTCTAGTTACCTACGAGCAGTACTTC. This encodes CASSPPLVTYEQYF.

The genes are TRBV3-1 (or the pseudogene TRBV3-2) and TRBJ1-1, with TRBD1 matching over 9 bases. In germline, CDR1 is LGHDT, CDR2 YNNKEL (reference sequence). The CDR3 has 15 amino acids. The V and J ends lost 3 bases and 6 bases, in that order; junction bases with no gene match: 8. In DNA, the CDR3 is TGTGCCAGCAGCCACGGGGACAGGGCTTCGGCTGAAGCTTTCTTT. Protein sequence: CASSHGDRASAEAFF.

The CDR3 loop is CASSFLLTDTQYF. The CDR3, as DNA: TGTGCCAGCAGCTTCCTCTTGACAGATACGCAGTATTTT. V gene TRBV11-3 combines with J gene TRBJ2-3; no definite D call. Trimming left V 3 bases short and J 3 bases short, with 7 bases between. The CDR3 length is 13 residues. The germline gives CDR1 SGHNT, CDR2 YENEEA.